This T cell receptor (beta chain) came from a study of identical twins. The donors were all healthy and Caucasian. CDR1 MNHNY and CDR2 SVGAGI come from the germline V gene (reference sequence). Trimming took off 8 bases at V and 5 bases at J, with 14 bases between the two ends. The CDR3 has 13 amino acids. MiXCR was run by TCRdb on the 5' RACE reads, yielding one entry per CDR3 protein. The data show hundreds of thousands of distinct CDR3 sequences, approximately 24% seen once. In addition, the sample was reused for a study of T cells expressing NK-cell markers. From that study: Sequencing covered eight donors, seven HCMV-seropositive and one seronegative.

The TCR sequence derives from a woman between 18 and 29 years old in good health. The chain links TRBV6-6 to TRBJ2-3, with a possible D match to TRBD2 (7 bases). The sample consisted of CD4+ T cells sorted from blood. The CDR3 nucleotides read TGTGCCAGCTCCTGGGGGGGGCTAGATACGCAGTATTTT. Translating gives CASSWGGLDTQYF.